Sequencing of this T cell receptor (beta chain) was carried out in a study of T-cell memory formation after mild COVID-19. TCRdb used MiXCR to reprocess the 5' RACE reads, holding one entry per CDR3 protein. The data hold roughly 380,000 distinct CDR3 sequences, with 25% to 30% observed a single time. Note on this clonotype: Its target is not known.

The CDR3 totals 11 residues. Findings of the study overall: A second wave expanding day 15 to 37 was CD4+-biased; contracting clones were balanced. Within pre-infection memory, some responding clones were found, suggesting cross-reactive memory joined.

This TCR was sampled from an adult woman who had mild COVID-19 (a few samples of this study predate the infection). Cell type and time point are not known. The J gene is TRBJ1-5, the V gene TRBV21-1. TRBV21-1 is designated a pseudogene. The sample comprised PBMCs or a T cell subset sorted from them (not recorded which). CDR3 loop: CASSKYGSQHF. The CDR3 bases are TGTGCCAGCAGCAAATACGGATCGCAGCATTTT.